Sequencing of this T cell receptor (beta chain) was carried out in a study of blood T cell repertoires in COVID-19. Study summary: Spain, Italy and the United States supplied samples that represented acute and convalescent COVID-19.

Unmatched junction bases numbered 6, after V lost 2 bases and J lost 3 bases. The CDR3 runs to 16 residues. Germline assignment: CDR1 LGHNA and CDR2 YNFKEQ. This table comes from immunoSEQ multiplex PCR, and its TCRdb copy is limited to in-frame clones, with some not included. The table shows hundreds of thousands of clones, with approximately 84% occurring only once. The chain uses TRBV4-2 and TRBJ2-1; 8 bases are a match to TRBD2. Material for sequencing was peripheral blood. The sequence derives from a woman older than 75 with acute or convalescent COVID-19. The CDR3 protein is CASSQRGTSGYNEQFF. CDR3 bases: TGTGCCAGCAGCCAAAGAGGAACTAGCGGCTACAATGAGCAGTTCTTC.